These 17 T cell receptor beta chains share one sample of origin, sequenced in a study of T cell responses to AZD1222 COVID-19 vaccine. The method was immunoSEQ multiplex PCR; TCRdb's version includes in-frame clones alone and lacks a portion of them. The repertoire holds 95,000 to 150,000 clones, with roughly 87% as singletons. Here the sequenced sample was peripheral blood, taken on day 0 of MenACWY control vaccination. The origin of the receptors is an adult in good health.

The chain links TRBV7-8 to TRBJ2-1; 7 bases are shared with TRBD1. From germline, CDR1 is SGHVS and CDR2 FQNEAQ. The CDR3 has 15 amino acids. Trimming took 4 bases from V and 1 from J; bases not matched to a gene: 4. DNA of the CDR3: TGTGCCAGCAGCTCACAGGGGATATCCTACAATGAGCAGTTCTTC. It is translated as CASSSQGISYNEQFF.

The gene calls are TRBV2 and TRBJ2-5, with TRBD1 identical over 7 bases. The CDR3 is made up of 16 amino acids. V was clipped by 4 bases and J by 0 bases; unmatched bases: 8. CDR1 and CDR2 (germline): SNHLY, FYNNEI. Here the CDR3 DNA reads TGTGCCAGCAGTGGGGGTACAGGGGATTACCAAGAGACCCAGTACTTC. This encodes CASSGGTGDYQETQYF.

The chain links TRBV3-1 (or the pseudogene TRBV3-2) to TRBJ2-5, with 8 bases that match TRBD1. V dropped 7 bases and J dropped 3; count of bases not matched to a gene: 7. Per the germline V gene, CDR1 is LGHDT and CDR2 is YNNKEL (reference sequence). The CDR3 extends over 14 amino acids. DNA for the CDR3: TGTGCCAGCACCGTCCCGGGACAGGAAGAGACCCAGTACTTC. It yields the protein CASTVPGQEETQYF.

This clone appeared once. The chain combines TRBV7-2 with TRBJ2-5, with TRBD2 matching over 8 bases. Germline V gives CDR1 SGHTA, CDR2 FQGNSA. CDR3 length: 16 residues. The V segment lost 5 bases and the J segment 5 bases; nucleotides outside the gene matches: 13. The DNA for the CDR3 is TGTGCCAGCAGCGCCCTAACGGGGGGGTCTCGGGAGACCCAGTACTTC. It specifies CASSALTGGSRETQYF.

This rearrangement joins TRBV29-1 to TRBJ1-2; D is perhaps TRBD1 (5 bases). CDR3 length equals 12 residues. The germline V gene has CDR1 SQVTM and CDR2 ANQGSEA. The ends were cut back, 6 bases at V and 2 bases at J, with 10 bases in the middle. DNA of the CDR3: TGCAGCGTCCCCGGGACCAACTATGGCTACACCTTC. Its translation is CSVPGTNYGYTF.

The V gene is TRBV7-2, the J gene TRBJ2-5, with D possibly being TRBD2 (6 bases). The CDR3 sequence is 18 residues long. V dropped 5 bases and J dropped 0 bases, with 22 bases sitting between them. Germline CDR1 reads SGHTA; CDR2 reads FQGNSA. CDR3: CASSKGGFSTPNQETQYF. CDR3 nucleotide sequence: TGTGCCAGCAGCAAAGGAGGGTTCTCAACGCCGAACCAAGAGACCCAGTACTTC.

The chain uses TRBV2 and TRBJ1-6; 8 positions agree with TRBD1. V was clipped by 3 bases and J by 9 bases; unmatched bases: 4. This CDR3 has 14 residues. Per the germline V gene, CDR1 is SNHLY and CDR2 is FYNNEI. This CDR3 reads CASSELQGVSPLHF. The CDR3 coding sequence is TGTGCCAGCAGTGAGCTACAGGGGGTTTCACCCCTCCACTTT.

The V gene is TRBV10-3, the J gene TRBJ1-5, with 7 bases fitting TRBD1. The CDR3 is 13 residues long. Germline CDR1 ENHRY, CDR2 SYGVKD. V was pared by 6 bases and J by 3 bases, with 2 bases of the junction left unmatched. CDR3 DNA: TGTGCCATCAGGGGACAGACCAATCAGCCCCAGCATTTT. Its protein product is CAIRGQTNQPQHF.

J is TRBJ2-5 and V is TRBV10-3, with 11 bases matching TRBD2. Unmatched junction bases numbered 5, after V lost 10 bases and J lost 4 bases. Germline values: CDR1 ENHRY, CDR2 SYGVKD. The CDR3 is 13 residues long. CDR3 in DNA: TGTGCCACGGCTGGGACTAGCGGAGAGACCCAGTACTTC. It specifies CATAGTSGETQYF.

This chain uses TRBV10-3 with TRBJ1-5, with 7 positions matching TRBD1. Germline CDR1 and CDR2: ENHRY and SYGVKD. J was trimmed by 0 bases and V by 5 bases; bases with no gene match: 4. This CDR3 comprises 15 residues. CDR3 sequence reads: CAISYDRVSNQPQHF. CDR3 DNA: TGTGCCATCAGTTATGACAGGGTTAGCAATCAGCCCCAGCATTTT.

The J gene is TRBJ1-3, the V gene TRBV5-6; 8 nucleotides align to TRBD1. This CDR3 has 15 amino acids. Looked up from germline, CDR1 is SGHDT and CDR2 is YYEEEE. J was trimmed by 7 bases and V by 3 bases; bases with no gene match: 9. The CDR3 bases are TGTGCCAGCAGCTGGACGGGACAGGTGGTGAACACCATATATTTT. Amino acids: CASSWTGQVVNTIYF.

CDR3: CASSAHIAGTEAFF. CDR3 bases: TGTGCCAGCAGCGCACATATCGCCGGGACTGAAGCTTTCTTT. The chain links TRBV9 to TRBJ1-1; D is uncertain. The CDR3 totals 14 residues. The V end was cut by 3 bases, the J end by 5 bases, with 14 bases between. CDR1 is SGDLS, CDR2 YYNGEE, per germline.

The V call is TRBV3-1 (or the pseudogene TRBV3-2), the J call TRBJ2-7, with D uncertain. Germline V gene lookup returns CDR1 LGHDT and CDR2 YNNKEL (reference sequence). CDR3 size: 12 residues. V was trimmed by 1 base and J by 6 bases, leaving 7 bases between them. CDR3 region: CASSQGEAEQYF. The CDR3 bases are TGTGCCAGCAGCCAAGGAGAGGCCGAGCAGTACTTC.

The V and J genes are TRBV14 and TRBJ1-2; 7 positions match TRBD1. This CDR3 has 15 residues. V trimming: 1 base; J trimming: 6 bases; junction bases outside the gene matches: 8. CDR1 is SGHDN and CDR2 is FVKESK in the germline V gene. The CDR3 region has the DNA TGTGCCAGCAGCCAAGCTTTAGGAGGGGGCAATGGCTACACCTTC. This encodes CASSQALGGGNGYTF.

This chain connects TRBV7-2 to TRBJ2-2; TRBD2 might be the D (5 bases). Germline loops: CDR1 SGHTA, CDR2 FQGNSA. V lost 7 bases to trimming and J lost 6 bases, with 12 bases between them. The CDR3 consists of 13 residues. The DNA of the CDR3 is TGTGCCAGCACCGGCCGCGGGCCCGGGGAGCTGTTTTTT. Its translation is CASTGRGPGELFF.

The rearrangement uses TRBV3-1 (or the pseudogene TRBV3-2) and TRBJ2-7; D call uncertain. The germline gives CDR1 LGHDT, CDR2 YNNKEL (reference sequence). The CDR3 has 12 amino acids. Deletions cut 1 base from V and 6 bases from J, with 7 bases between. The CDR3 protein is CASSQVDIEQYV. The CDR3 DNA sequence: TGTGCCAGCAGCCAAGTAGACATCGAGCAGTACGTC.

V gene TRBV5-1 combines with J gene TRBJ2-1; D gene unclear. The CDR3 length is 15 residues. V dropped 0 bases and J dropped 2 bases, with 9 bases sitting between them. Germline lookup yields CDR1 SGHRS and CDR2 YFSETQ. The CDR3 coding sequence is TGCGCCAGCAGCTTGGACGGGCCCGCCTACAATGAGCAGTTCTTC. This sequence encodes CASSLDGPAYNEQFF.